This TCR beta chain appears in the sequencing data of a study of blood T cell repertoires in COVID-19 (TCRdb year 2020). At the level of the whole study: Samples covering the acute and convalescent phases of COVID-19 were provided by collaborators in the United States, Italy and Spain. The prospective study material was composed of cDNA or gDNA derived from T cells, B-cell-depleted T cells, or PBMCs. Subjects who had been exposed to COVID-19, were actively infected with it, or had recovered from it provided the deeply sampled blood TCRbeta repertoires that made up the dataset. The repertoires were released in a freely available public database intended as a resource for research on the immune response to SARS-CoV-2. The samples were drawn from the first 160 participants of the ongoing ImmuneRACE study and from over 950 subjects provided by 6 global collaborators. The sample metadata nearly always contained a de-identified subject ID, COVID-19 status, age in years and sex. Where available, HLA class I and class II types were obtained from metadata supplied by the sample provider rather than from assay-based typing.

TCRbeta CDR3 regions were amplified from genomic DNA by means of the immunoSEQ Assay, a bias-controlled multiplex PCR. Under the source paper's analysis protocol: The number of nucleated cells in each sample was estimated from the amplification of reference gene primers within the assay. To quantify the absolute abundance of each unique TCRbeta CDR3 rearrangement, sequence reads were collapsed and filtered. For each sample, productive Simpson clonality was calculated by taking the square root of Simpson's diversity index across productive rearrangements. This is the immuneACCESS table as TCRdb keeps it, with only in-frame sequences that have V and J called. A part of the clones is gone; compared with another copy, unresolved V genes explain less than half, and the rest is unexplained. The DNA gave D and trimming, while V, J and clone size come from that table. This sample gives around 220,000 clones in total; roughly 88% of them show up just once. Approximately 15% of the sample rests with the top ten.

About this clone: The antigen it recognizes is unknown. No quality values exist for individual bases; no much larger clone is one base distant.

Participants in the prospective study were enrolled through a virtual design, were aged roughly 18 to 100 years, and lived in 24 United States geographic areas. Cohort assignment in the prospective study relied on participant-reported clinical history from a screening survey and a study questionnaire. Each participant in the prospective study had whole blood, serum and a nasopharyngeal or oropharyngeal swab collected by mobile phlebotomists. Prospective study participants could optionally give additional blood draws and questionnaires over a roughly two-month period. Before DNA extraction, prospective study blood samples were shipped either frozen or at room temperature. V is clipped by 2 bases and J by 0 bases, and the sequence between their germline boundaries is 14 bases long. Measured from the cysteine to the phenylalanine, the CDR3 is 17 residues long. CDR3 DNA is the only sequence kept; it has 51 bases, read in frame from the first base. CDR1 and CDR2 (SGHRS, YFSETQ) derive from the germline V gene.

The paper's findings and limits, for the study overall: The amount of clinical and demographic metadata varied by source and participant and was provided uncurated.

Rearrangement joined TRBV5-1 to TRBJ1-4; TRBD1 could be the D gene, as 5 bases match. The sample was PBMCs or T cells enriched from blood (not recorded which). The clonotype comes from a woman aged 45 to 65 with acute COVID-19. The CDR3 amino acid sequence is: CASSFVPGGATNEKLFF. The nucleotide sequence reads as follows: TGCGCCAGCAGCTTCGTCCCCGGGGGTGCAACTAATGAAAAACTGTTTTTT.